These 21 T cell receptor beta chains were sequenced from one sample in a study of CD8 T cells in ankylosing spondylitis. MiXCR, applied by TCRdb to the 5' RACE reads, yields one record per CDR3 protein. Here the sample spans more than 150,000 distinct CDR3 sequences, about 13% being singletons. The sample was blood, either unsorted or a sorted T cell fraction (not recorded which). These receptors were collected from a male donor with ankylosing spondylitis or in good health (not recorded which).

The chain uses TRBV7-9 and TRBJ1-6; 11 bases match TRBD1. V was pared by 5 bases and J by 7 bases, with 4 bases of the junction left unmatched. The CDR3 has 15 residues. The V gene's germline CDR1 is SEHNR and CDR2 FQNEAQ (reference sequence). Here the CDR3 reads CASSKGTGGNSPLHF. The CDR3 nucleotides are TGTGCCAGCAGCAAGGGGACAGGGGGAAATTCACCCCTCCACTTT.

This chain links TRBV29-1 with TRBJ1-3; the D is unclear. Trimming stripped 3 bases from V and 2 bases from J, with 8 bases between. Germline CDR1 SQVTM, CDR2 ANQGSEA. This CDR3 is built from 13 residues. The CDR3 region is CSVEIEAGNTIYF. The DNA of the CDR3 is TGCAGCGTTGAGATAGAAGCTGGAAACACCATATATTTT.

The chain joins TRBV5-1 to TRBJ1-1; TRBD1 aligns across 8 bases. J was trimmed by 6 bases and V by 0 bases; bases with no gene match: 7. The V gene's germline CDR1 is SGHRS and CDR2 YFSETQ. The CDR3 contains 15 residues. The CDR3 coding sequence is TGCGCCAGCAGCTTGGGCTCCAGGGGGCTCGCTGAAGCTTTCTTT. As protein: CASSLGSRGLAEAFF.

The table lists this clonotype with many counts. This chain joins TRBV11-2 and TRBJ1-2; TRBD1 is a possible D gene (6 bases). The CDR3 contains 14 residues. Trimming stripped 5 bases from V and 8 bases from J, with 18 bases between. Per germline, CDR1 SGHAT and CDR2 FQNNGV. CDR3 bases: TGTGCCAGCAGCATCACAGGGTTCTCGGACGGCTACACCTTC. It encodes CASSITGFSDGYTF.

This clonotype came up a few times. The V and J genes are TRBV18 and TRBJ2-1; 7 bases map to TRBD2. The germline gives CDR1 KGHSH, CDR2 LQKENI. The CDR3 has 16 amino acids. The ends lost 8 bases at V and 0 bases at J; junction bases unmatched: 10. The CDR3 DNA reads TGTGCCAGCCGGGCTACTAGCGCCAGCTCCTACAATGAGCAGTTCTTC. This sequence encodes CASRATSASSYNEQFF.

This clonotype occurred a few times. V gene TRBV11-2 combines with J gene TRBJ2-2; maybe TRBD1 (5 bases). Trimming took 3 bases from V and 2 from J, leaving 10 bases between them. CDR3 size: 15 residues. Germline lookup yields CDR1 SGHAT and CDR2 FQNNGV. The DNA of the CDR3 is TGTGCCAGCAGCTTCGACAGCACCAACACCGGGGAGCTGTTTTTT. Amino acid sequence: CASSFDSTNTGELFF.

Note on this clonotype: The junction differs from germline at one of its ends, possibly a read error. DNA for the CDR3: TGTTCCAGCAGCGTAGAGGGGGACTACACAGATACGCAGTATTTT. Its translation: CSSSVEGDYTDTQYF. The chain joins TRBV9 to TRBJ2-3, with D maybe TRBD2 (7 bases). Looked up from germline, CDR1 is SGDLS and CDR2 is YYNGEE. The CDR3 is 15 residues long.

This clonotype was recorded at least ten times. The rearrangement joins TRBV4-1 to TRBJ2-2; tentative D call: TRBD1 (5 bases). The germline gives CDR1 MGHRA, CDR2 YSYEKL. The germline V and J ends were trimmed by 4 bases and 6 bases, with 12 bases remaining between them. The CDR3 extends over 14 amino acids. The DNA for the CDR3 is TGCGCCAGCAGCCTCCAGGGATCACCCGGGGAGCTGTTTTTT. Protein product: CASSLQGSPGELFF.

This clonotype was counted between two and nine times. The rearrangement links TRBV25-1 to TRBJ1-2; no reliable D call. Germline V gene lookup returns CDR1 MGHDK and CDR2 SYGVNS. This CDR3 contains 13 residues. Trimming took 3 bases from V and 4 from J, leaving 9 bases between them. The CDR3 region is CASSDRPSYGYTF. The DNA of the CDR3 is TGTGCCAGCAGTGACAGACCCAGCTATGGCTACACCTTC.

The sample holds many counts of this clonotype. The rearrangement joins TRBV12-3 or TRBV12-4 to TRBJ1-2; no firm D call. V lost 4 bases and J lost 4, with 16 bases in between. The CDR3 consists of 15 residues. The CDR3 spells CASSSTPAASYGYTF. In nucleotides, the CDR3 is TGTGCCAGCAGTTCAACTCCGGCAGCCAGCTATGGCTACACCTTC.

The J gene is TRBJ2-1, the V gene TRBV6-1; D is ambiguous. Germline V gives CDR1 MNHNS, CDR2 SASEGT. V lost 2 bases, J lost 7 bases, and 9 bases lay in between. The CDR3 is 13 amino acids. The CDR3 sequence is CASSEIRKNEQFF. The CDR3 bases are TGTGCCAGCAGTGAAATCCGCAAGAATGAGCAGTTCTTC.

The J gene is TRBJ1-2, the V gene TRBV6-5; a possible D gene is TRBD1 (6 bases). The CDR3 consists of 15 residues. The V gene lost 0 bases and the J gene lost 6 bases, with 14 bases spanning the gap. Germline CDR1 MNHEY, CDR2 SVGAGI. CDR3 nucleotides: TGTGCCAGCAGTTACTCGAGGGGGGCTAAGGATGGCTACACCTTC. It translates to CASSYSRGAKDGYTF.

This clonotype was detected ten times or more. The gene calls are TRBV29-1 and TRBJ2-2, with D perhaps TRBD1 or TRBD2 (5 bases each). The CDR3 sequence is 13 residues long. V lost 2 bases to trimming and J lost 3 bases, with 7 bases between them. CDR1 is SQVTM, CDR2 ANQGSEA, per germline. CDR3 nucleotide sequence: TGCAGCGTTGAAAGGGGAGACACCGGGGAGCTGTTTTTT. Its translation is CSVERGDTGELFF.

The rearrangement uses TRBV13 and TRBJ1-1; D is undetermined. CDR1 PRHDT and CDR2 FYEKMQ come from the germline V gene (reference sequence). With 2 bases removed from V and 1 base from J, the gap between germline ends came to 11 bases. CDR3 size: 15 residues. CDR3 loop: CASSLRDFKNTEAFF. CDR3 DNA sequence: TGTGCCAGCAGCTTAAGGGATTTCAAGAACACTGAAGCTTTCTTT.

V and J are TRBV29-1 and TRBJ2-6; 11 bases agree with TRBD1. J gave up 2 bases and V 4 bases, and 4 bases lay outside the gene matches. Germline V CDR1 and CDR2: SQVTM, ANQGSEA. The CDR3 consists of 16 residues. The CDR3, as DNA: TGCAGCGTTGGGGAGGACAGGGGGCCTGGGGCCAACGTCCTGACTTTC. Translated: CSVGEDRGPGANVLTF.

This clonotype was observed at least ten times. The CDR3 DNA follows: TGCGCCAGCAGCTTGGGAGCGGGAGTAAGTGAGCAGTACTTC. Residues: CASSLGAGVSEQYF. This chain joins TRBV5-1 and TRBJ2-7; the match to TRBD2 covers 8 bases. CDR3 length: 14 amino acids. V was pared by 0 bases and J by 7 bases, with 6 bases of the junction left unmatched. Germline CDR1 is SGHRS and CDR2 is YFSETQ.

This clonotype appeared a single time. V usage is TRBV27 and J usage is TRBJ2-1, with D tentatively TRBD1 (5 bases). Germline-derived CDR1 and CDR2 are MNHEY and SMNVEV (reference sequence). Trimming removed 0 bases from V and 3 bases from J, with 9 bases in between. The CDR3 covers 15 residues. DNA of the CDR3: TGTGCCAGCAGTTTATCAGGGGCAGACTACAATGAGCAGTTCTTC. Its translation: CASSLSGADYNEQFF.

The sample holds a few counts of this clonotype. The CDR3 DNA is TGTGCCAGCAGCCCCCTAGTACTAGCGCGCTCCTACAATGAGCAGTTCTTC. It encodes CASSPLVLARSYNEQFF. V and J are TRBV14 and TRBJ2-1, with 7 positions matching TRBD2. CDR1 and CDR2 from the germline V gene are SGHDN and FVKESK. The junction had 9 bases not matched to a gene; V was cut back by 4 bases and J by 0 bases. The CDR3 covers 17 residues.

The chain couples TRBV20-1 to TRBJ2-1; D unresolved. Germline-derived CDR1 and CDR2 are DFQATT and SNEGSKA (reference sequence). The ends were cut back, 0 bases at V and 0 bases at J, with 12 bases in the middle. CDR3 length: 16 amino acids. CDR3 in amino acids: CSARDPHRSSYNEQFF. In DNA form, the CDR3 reads TGCAGTGCTAGAGACCCCCACAGAAGCTCCTACAATGAGCAGTTCTTC.

The gene calls are TRBV27 and TRBJ2-7; a weak D match, TRBD2 (5 bases). This CDR3 has 13 residues. The V end lost 9 bases, the J end lost 1 base, and 13 bases lay between the germline ends. Germline loops: CDR1 MNHEY, CDR2 SMNVEV (reference sequence). The chain's CDR3 is CARHTSPSYEQYF. CDR3 DNA: TGTGCCAGGCATACTAGTCCTTCCTACGAGCAGTACTTC.

The V call is TRBV20-1, the J call TRBJ1-1; D ambiguous. Germline V gene lookup returns CDR1 DFQATT and CDR2 SNEGSKA (reference sequence). Trimming cost V 0 bases and J 0 bases, with 8 bases left between them. The CDR3 loop spans 14 amino acids. DNA of the CDR3: TGCAGTGCTAGAGATCCCGCCCTGAACACTGAAGCTTTCTTT. This translates into CSARDPALNTEAFF.